Shown below are 17 T cell receptor beta chains from a single sample sequenced in a study of radiation and T cells in renal cell carcinoma. This sample's time point: baseline pretreatment blood. Sample treatment: 15 Gy SBRT to primary tumor, nephrectomy 4 weeks later. Using immunoSEQ multiplex PCR, the repertoire was profiled, and TCRdb retains in-frame clones only, with some absent. Of 87,000 or so clones in the sample, about 86% were seen once. The sample consisted of blood, taken from a patient whose treatment included radiotherapy and nephrectomy. These receptors came from a man in his fifties with renal cell carcinoma.

The rearrangement joins TRBV5-5 to TRBJ2-5; D tentatively fits TRBD1 or TRBD2 (5 bases each). V lost 4 bases to trimming and J lost 5 bases, with 27 bases between them. The CDR3 covers 18 residues. CDR1 is SGHKS, CDR2 YYEKEE, per germline (reference sequence). This chain's CDR3 is CASSLRGSSQWGWETQYF. The CDR3 bases are TGTGCCAGCAGCCTGAGGGGTAGCAGTCAGTGGGGTTGGGAGACCCAGTACTTC.

The V gene is TRBV9, the J gene TRBJ2-3; D ambiguous. Germline assignment: CDR1 SGDLS and CDR2 YYNGEE. The CDR3 loop spans 15 amino acids. V was clipped by 0 bases and J by 6 bases, with 14 bases between them. CDR3 nucleotides: TGTGCCAGCAGCGTAGGGCAAGCTTTGGAGGATACGCAGTATTTT. Its protein product is CASSVGQALEDTQYF.

The chain carries TRBV6-5 and TRBJ1-1, with TRBD1 identical over 9 bases. The junction had 10 bases not matched to a gene; V was cut back by 6 bases and J by 8 bases. The CDR3 spans 14 residues. The germline V gene has CDR1 MNHEY and CDR2 SVGAGI. CDR3 amino acids: CASSPGTGTGEAFF. In nucleotides, the CDR3 is TGTGCCAGCAGCCCCGGGACAGGGACTGGCGAAGCTTTCTTT.

V is TRBV28 and J is TRBJ1-1; D is ambiguous. Per the germline V gene, CDR1 is MDHEN and CDR2 is SYDVKM. The V end lost 6 bases, the J end lost 2 bases, and 10 bases lay between the germline ends. The CDR3 contains 13 residues. The CDR3 coding sequence is TGTGCCAGCAGGCATCAAGGTAACACTGAAGCTTTCTTT. Protein product: CASRHQGNTEAFF.

V gene TRBV28 combines with J gene TRBJ2-7; D uncertain. The germline gives CDR1 MDHEN, CDR2 SYDVKM. The CDR3 extends over 13 amino acids. The V gene lost 2 bases and the J gene lost 2 bases, with 7 bases spanning the gap. This CDR3 is CASSLVPAYEQYF. In DNA, the CDR3 is TGTGCCAGCAGTTTAGTACCCGCCTACGAGCAGTACTTC.

This chain connects TRBV6-1 to TRBJ2-2; TRBD2 aligns across 8 bases. Germline V gene data show CDR1 as MNHNS and CDR2 as SASEGT. This CDR3 contains 17 residues. The J segment lost 6 bases and the V segment lost 3 bases, leaving 12 bases of the junction unmatched. The CDR3 sequence is CASSERFDSGTSGELFF. The DNA of the CDR3 is TGTGCCAGCAGTGAGAGGTTCGATAGCGGGACTTCCGGGGAGCTGTTTTTT.

The chain joins TRBV28 to TRBJ1-2; TRBD1 matches 8 bases. The CDR3 is 15 residues long. The V and J ends lost 5 bases and 4 bases, in that order; junction bases with no gene match: 9. The germline CDR1 and CDR2 sequences are MDHEN and SYDVKM. CDR3: CASSPQTGASYGYTF. DNA for the CDR3: TGTGCCAGCAGTCCTCAGACAGGGGCAAGCTATGGCTACACCTTC.

CDR3 residues: CASSFNGGYTF. CDR3 bases: TGTGCCAGCAGCTTTAACGGGGGCTACACCTTC. The chain joins TRBV11-2 to TRBJ1-2; D not certain. This CDR3 is built from 11 residues. V was pared by 3 bases and J by 8 bases, with 7 bases between. Germline values: CDR1 SGHAT, CDR2 FQNNGV. The full variable domain, completed using reference TRBV11-2 and TRBJ1-2, is EAGVAQSPRYKIIEKRQSVAFWCNPISGHATLYWYQQILGQGPKLLIQFQNNGVVDDSQLPKDRFSAERLKGVDSTLKIQPAKLEDSAVYLCASSFNGGYTFGSGTRLTVV.

This clone appeared once. The chain has TRBV5-1 and TRBJ2-7; no reliable D call. V gave up 4 bases and J gave up 2 bases, with 10 bases separating them. The CDR3 has 13 amino acids. CDR1 is SGHRS, CDR2 YFSETQ, per germline. CDR3 coding DNA: TGCGCCAGCAGCAGTGGTTCCCCCTACGAGCAGTACTTC. It encodes CASSSGSPYEQYF.

This clone was detected only once. The V gene is TRBV19, the J gene TRBJ1-6, with D tentatively TRBD1 (6 bases). Trimming cost V 4 bases and J 3 bases, with 13 bases left between them. This CDR3 comprises 16 residues. The germline V gene encodes CDR1 LNHDA and CDR2 SQIVND (reference sequence). The CDR3 protein is CASSTLTGHYNSPLHF. The CDR3 coding sequence is TGTGCCAGTAGTACCCTGACAGGTCACTATAATTCACCCCTCCACTTT.

This chain links TRBV27 with TRBJ1-4, with TRBD1 matching over 9 bases. The V gene end was trimmed by 4 bases and the J gene end by 8 bases; junction bases not matched to a gene: 8. CDR3 length: 15 residues. Germline lookup yields CDR1 MNHEY and CDR2 SMNVEV (reference sequence). The chain's CDR3 is CASSSDDRGGEKLFF. DNA for the CDR3: TGTGCCAGCAGTTCCGACGACAGGGGGGGGGAAAAACTGTTTTTT.

The J gene is TRBJ1-5, the V gene TRBV2, with no clear D. The ends were cut back, 4 bases at V and 2 bases at J, with 12 bases in the middle. CDR3 length: 15 amino acids. From germline, CDR1 is SNHLY and CDR2 FYNNEI. Written as DNA, the CDR3 is TGTGCCAGCAGTGCAGGTAGGGTTGGCAATCAGCCCCAGCATTTT. Its translation: CASSAGRVGNQPQHF.

The chain carries TRBV6-6 and TRBJ2-3; D is ambiguous. V gave up 6 bases and J gave up 8 bases, with 12 bases separating them. Germline V gives CDR1 MNHNY, CDR2 SVGAGI (reference sequence). The CDR3 has 12 residues. The DNA of the CDR3 is TGTGCCAGCAGAAATGGGCCTTCTACGCAGTATTTT. Its translation is CASRNGPSTQYF.

The chain carries TRBV27 and TRBJ2-3, with 12 bases that match TRBD2. The V and J ends lost 6 bases and 3 bases, in that order; junction bases with no gene match: 4. This CDR3 spans 15 amino acids. The germline gives CDR1 MNHEY, CDR2 SMNVEV (reference sequence). The CDR3 sequence is CASRLAGGRTDTQYF. In nucleotides, the CDR3 is TGTGCCAGCAGACTAGCGGGAGGCCGAACAGATACGCAGTATTTT.

The rearrangement links TRBV30 to TRBJ1-1; D unclear. The CDR3 length is 13 residues. The V end lost 2 bases, the J end lost 1 base, and 8 bases lay between the germline ends. Germline V CDR1 and CDR2: GTSNPN, SVGIG (reference sequence). CDR3 DNA sequence: TGTGCCTGGAGTTTCTCCAGGAACACTGAAGCTTTCTTT. It encodes CAWSFSRNTEAFF.

This chain connects TRBV9 to TRBJ2-1; TRBD1 aligns across 9 bases. Germline CDR1 is SGDLS and CDR2 is YYNGEE. V dropped 1 base and J dropped 2; count of bases not matched to a gene: 10. The CDR3 spans 18 residues. In DNA, the CDR3 is TGTGCCAGCAGCGTAACGGGGACAGGGAGTTATACCTACAATGAGCAGTTCTTC. It codes for CASSVTGTGSYTYNEQFF. Supplemented by reference TRBV9 and TRBJ2-1, the full variable domain reads DSGVTQTPKHLITATGQRVTLRCSPRSGDLSVYWYQQSLDQGLQFLIQYYNGEERAKGNILERFSAQQFPDLHSELNLSSLELGDSALYFCASSVTGTGSYTYNEQFFGPGTRLTVL.

This chain uses TRBV7-9 with TRBJ2-5; D perhaps matches TRBD2 (5 bases). The J call may be mistaken, given a closer DNA end match to TRBJ2-7. The CDR3 contains 13 residues. Germline CDR1 and CDR2: SEHNR and FQNEAQ (reference sequence). The CDR3 DNA reads as TGTGCCAGCAGCTTAGGCGGGTACTACGAGCAGTACTTC. The encoded protein is CASSLGGYYEQYF.